This paragraph covers one T cell receptor beta chain sequence. It lacks a known antigen. The sample holds no much larger clone one base away, and base qualities are not on file. All donors were healthy Caucasians. The twin cohort consisted of three pairs of female monozygotic twins, all aged about 18 to 30 years. Positive isolation kits from Invitrogen were used to isolate the CD4+ and CD8+ T cell populations. This specimen belongs to a study of identical twins (dated by TCRdb to the mid-2010s). In the study overall: To test whether fetal clonotypes persist, this study deep-sequenced TCR alpha and beta repertoires from monozygotic twins, from unrelated adults of various ages, and from cord blood. Replicate twin experiments were performed at different times using different library preparation protocols to rule out contamination.

General conclusions and limits of the study: Conclusions relied on cross-sectional statistical analysis, since the same donors could not be followed over many years. Abundant cord blood beta clonotypes carried fewer insertions; young adult naive repertoires showed a weaker similar trend, while memory repertoires showed none. Zero-insertion analyses could be partly confounded by invariant T cells such as MAIT and iNKT, though diverse VJ usage argued against such confounding for most clonotypes. Out-of-frame TCR alpha sharing in monozygotic twins was systematically underestimated by recombination models, whereas sharing between unrelated individuals was in agreement with the recombination models. Compared with coincidental sharing between unrelated individuals, out-of-frame TCR alpha sequences shared between twins had an excess of sequences with low generation probability. In beta out-of-frame sequences, excess twin sharing was weaker, because having fewer shared sequences lowered the signal-to-noise ratio.

The library was produced with 5' RACE. These reads were obtained on an Illumina HiSeq 2000. A universal primer binding site was added through template switching, and the final cDNA carried a unique molecular identifier so that TCR cDNA molecules could be counted accurately. First-strand cDNA for TCR alpha and beta chains was synthesized from specific primers in the conserved constant-segment region. To control for contamination, each cDNA library was double barcoded with a SMART-Mk sample barcode plus Illumina barcodes. TruSeq adapter sequences, together with Illumina sample barcodes, were added in two successive PCR steps. Sequencing of the TCR alpha and beta cDNA libraries was done on the Illumina HiSeq platform using custom primers. The study's own analysis went as follows. MiGEC processed the raw reads to extract unique molecular identifiers, while MiXCR was used to determine the CDR3 positions. Recombination models were inferred per individual with the repgenHMM and IGoR tools using an EM algorithm. The analysis of shared clonotypes was done with the tcR package in R, with sharing normalized by the product of cloneset sizes. To study raw recombination free of thymic and clonal selection effects, out-of-frame nonproductive sequences were analyzed. In-frame beta chains were kept once TCRdb had trimmed the public reads at Q25 with fastp and called clones with MiXCR. Here each entry gathers all rows of one CDR3 protein and keeps the most common genes and DNA. For this entry, the V and J calls and clone size follow TCRdb and not the study's own pipeline. Recorded for this sample are around 250,000 distinct CDR3 sequences; 6.5% of them occurred a single time. In total, the top ten clones hold 14% to 15% of the sample.

The germline V gene (reference sequence) provides CDR1 LNHNV and CDR2 YYDKDF. The V and J ends are trimmed by 5 bases and 4 bases, leaving 18 bases between them. Taken from cysteine to phenylalanine, the CDR3 has 16 residues. Solely the CDR3 DNA is kept, with 48 bases framed from the first base. The sample also formed part of further work on T cells expressing NK-cell markers. The second study also describes: In sorted CD3+CD56+NKG2C+, CD3+CD56+NKG2C- and CD3+CD56-NKG2C+ T-cell subsets from several donors, TCR beta-chain repertoires were profiled. Of the eight sequenced donors, seven were found to be HCMV-seropositive and one was found to be HCMV-seronegative. In several experiments an anti-gammadeltaTCR antibody was added to restrict sorting to alphabetaTCR-expressing T cells. In a handful of donors, the dominant CD3+CD56+NKG2C+ clonotypes ranked among the top 10 CD8+ clonotypes, making up about 1.0-7.5% of CD8+ T cells. Those dominant clonotypes were again the most abundant among CD3+CD56-NKG2C+ cells in a few donors, at about 25-60.1%. Whether the expanded NKG2C-expressing T cell clones were specific for HCMV antigens remained unclear. Randomly selected healthy volunteers, three men and five women, were used as the eight sequenced donors. HCMV serostatus was determined by detecting HCMV-specific IgG in serum with a commercial ELISA kit. MIGEC was used to demultiplex reads and group the reads by UMI, and MiTCR was used to assemble and quantify clonotypes. To exclude erroneous sequences, only TCR cDNA sequences supported by at least two reads were retained. The tcR package was used for downstream repertoire analysis, and clonotypes were matched between fractions using CDR3 nucleotide sequence together with V segment. VDJmatch was used to annotate antigen specificity against VDJdb, with one amino acid substitution in CDR3 permitted.

The receptor was derived from a woman between 18 and 29 years old in good health. The chain is assembled from TRBV15 and TRBJ2-1; no D gene call is confident. Sequencing was done on a sample of CD8+ T cells sorted from blood. The DNA reads TGTGCCACCAGCGGATCCACCCTGGTTAGATACAATGAGCAGTTCTTC. Protein translation: CATSGSTLVRYNEQFF.